This entry describes one TCR beta chain. Antigen specificity is unknown. The entry originates in a study of T cell repertoires in cytomegalovirus infection. Study-level background: Public TCR beta signatures provided an indication of both CMV infection and a matching HLA type.

TCRdb reanalysed the reads using MiXCR and keeps one entry per CDR3 protein. The sample carries almost 550,000 distinct CDR3 sequences, 15% to 20% recorded once. Study conclusions and caveats: Summed frequency of public TCR beta families distinguished CMV carriers with the relevant HLA. Clonotypes of TCR beta that were HLA-C-restricted and CMV-specific dominated the ex vivo response.

CDR1 and CDR2 (germline): MNHEY, SVGAGI. There are 13 residues in the CDR3. The ends were cut back, 2 bases at V and 6 bases at J, with 10 bases in the middle. This receptor was identified in a human donor in good health (CMV status not recorded). Some clones in this sample may be carry-over from other donors' samples. The chain couples TRBV6-5 to TRBJ1-2; D is possibly TRBD1 (5 bases). The specimen was CD8+ T cells from PBMCs. Here the CDR3 reads CASSYVQGDGYTF. In DNA, the CDR3 is TGTGCCAGCAGTTACGTCCAGGGCGATGGCTACACCTTC.